This T cell receptor beta chain stems from a study of shared T cell receptors in the human thymus. Data came from immunoSEQ multiplex PCR; TCRdb stores just in-frame clones and leaves some out. Here the sample spans more than 300,000 clones, 95% being singletons. From germline, CDR1 is MDHEN and CDR2 SYDVKM. The trim removed 5 bases at V and 5 bases at J, leaving 3 bases unmatched. There are 14 residues in the CDR3. The sample was thymocytes. The J gene is TRBJ1-5, the V gene TRBV28, with 10 bases identical to TRBD1. This receptor was obtained from a human donor. In DNA form, the CDR3 reads TGTGCCAGCAGTGGGGACAGGGGATATCAGCCCCAGCATTTT. Its translation is CASSGDRGYQPQHF.